Presented here are 25 T cell receptor beta chains from one specimen sequenced in a study of CXCR3-negative and CXCR3-positive naive CD8 T cells (dated by TCRdb to between 2019 and 2020). TCRdb names NextSeq 550 as the instrument used. The Human TCR Profiling Kit (MiLaboratory) was used to prepare UMI-labeled 5' RACE TRB cDNA libraries. The reads were reprocessed in TCRdb, with one entry per CDR3 protein sequence and no accompanying DNA. The table of this sample itemizes roughly 50,000 distinct CDR3 sequences. Roughly 0.6% of the sample comes from the top ten. Broader findings and caveats from the paper: TRB CDR3s from CXCR3-positive naive cells showed higher hydrophobicity (lower Kidera factor 4), lower energy, and higher strength and volume indices than CXCR3-negative naive cells.

These receptors' antigens are unknown. Sequenced sample: naive CXCR3+ CD8+ T cells from blood. In light of the paper, this sample's cell subset or site label describes: CD45RO-CCR7+CD27+CD95- naive CD8+ T cells expressing CXCR3 (TNR3+). Receptors originate from a human donor in good health. Some clones in this sample may be carry-over from other donors' samples.

V gene TRBV7-2 combines with J gene TRBJ2-1; with no DNA, the TCRdb D assignment of TRBD1 cannot be verified. Germline lookup yields CDR1 SGHTA and CDR2 FQGNSA. This CDR3 comprises 14 residues. CDR3 residues: CASSLISPDGEQFF.

CDR3 residues: CASSRGGTEAFF. The chain joins TRBV3-1 to TRBJ1-1. Germline V CDR1 and CDR2: LGHDT, YNNKEL (reference sequence). This CDR3 comprises 12 residues.

This CDR3 reads CASSQYVRYGYTF. This rearrangement joins TRBV14 to TRBJ1-2. This CDR3 has 13 residues. CDR1 and CDR2 from the germline V gene are SGHDN and FVKESK. Supplemented by reference TRBV14 and TRBJ1-2, the full variable domain reads EAGVTQFPSHSVIEKGQTVTLRCDPISGHDNLYWYRRVMGKEIKFLLHFVKESKQDESGMPNNRFLAERTGGTYSTLKVQPAELEDSGVYFCASSQYVRYGYTFGSGTRLTVV.

This chain uses TRBV7-9 with TRBJ2-7; no DNA is available, so the TRBD2 call from TCRdb remains unchecked. There are 17 residues in the CDR3. Germline-derived CDR1 and CDR2 are SEHNR and FQNEAQ (reference sequence). The CDR3 sequence is CASSSLSGGPSSYEQYF.

The chain employs TRBV29-1 and TRBJ2-2. Germline CDR1 reads SQVTM; CDR2 reads ANQGSEA. This CDR3 comprises 12 residues. CDR3 region: CSVDGNTGELFF.

The chain recombines TRBV20-1 with TRBJ2-5; TCRdb's D call, TRBD1, is unchecked because there is no DNA. CDR3 length: 15 amino acids. Per the germline V gene, CDR1 is DFQATT and CDR2 is SNEGSKA (reference sequence). CDR3 in amino acids: CSARRGQEERETKYF.

The rearrangement links TRBV11-2 to TRBJ2-7. CDR3 length: 15 residues. The germline CDR1 and CDR2 sequences are SGHAT and FQNNGV. This chain's CDR3 is CASSFGLQPSYEQYF.

The rearrangement joins TRBV29-1 to TRBJ2-1; the D gene TCRdb calls, TRBD2, cannot be checked with no DNA. The length of the CDR3 is 16 residues. Germline CDR1 is SQVTM and CDR2 is ANQGSEA. CDR3 sequence reads: CSVEKGAGGTYNEQFF.

V is TRBV28 and J is TRBJ1-6. Germline CDR1 MDHEN, CDR2 SYDVKM. CDR3 size: 11 residues. The CDR3 spells CASSLNKDLHF.

The CDR3 region is CSAPGGARHADTQYF. The chain combines TRBV20-1 with TRBJ2-3; checking the TCRdb D call of TRBD1 is not possible without DNA. The CDR3 extends over 15 amino acids. Germline V gene lookup returns CDR1 DFQATT and CDR2 SNEGSKA (reference sequence).

The rearrangement links TRBV7-9 to TRBJ1-2. CDR3 size: 12 residues. CDR1 and CDR2 from the germline V gene are SEHNR and FQNEAQ (reference sequence). This CDR3 reads CASSLEHVAGTF. The complete variable domain, with remaining parts taken from reference TRBV7-9 and TRBJ1-2, reads DTGVSQNPRHKITKRGQNVTFRCDPISEHNRLYWYRQTLGQGPEFLTYFQNEAQLEKSRLLSDRFSAERPKGSFSTLEIQRTEQGDSAMYLCASSLEHVAGTFGSGTRLTVV.

V usage is TRBV5-1 and J usage is TRBJ2-1. CDR3 length equals 12 residues. Per the germline V gene, CDR1 is SGHRS and CDR2 is YFSETQ. CDR3 sequence: CASSFSSNEQFF.

The chain has TRBV7-8 and TRBJ2-1. Germline assignment: CDR1 SGHVS and CDR2 FQNEAQ. The CDR3 is made up of 13 amino acids. CDR3 region: CASSLVHLNEQFF.

The V and J genes are TRBV7-9 and TRBJ2-7; TCRdb outputs TRBD1, but without DNA this stays unchecked. Per germline, CDR1 SEHNR and CDR2 FQNEAQ (reference sequence). There are 15 residues in the CDR3. CDR3 protein: CAISPTGHYSYEQYF.

The J gene is TRBJ2-7, the V gene TRBV6-5. The CDR3 loop spans 14 amino acids. Germline assignment: CDR1 MNHEY and CDR2 SVGAGI. This chain's CDR3 is CASSYSEGAYEQYF.

The CDR3: CASTYAANGLSEQFF. This chain joins TRBV5-5 and TRBJ2-1. Germline V gives CDR1 SGHKS, CDR2 YYEKEE (reference sequence). The CDR3 runs to 15 residues.

This clonotype registers medium-sized by frequency. The chain joins TRBV28 to TRBJ2-3; checking the TCRdb D call of TRBD1 is not possible without DNA. This CDR3 is built from 14 residues. CDR1 is MDHEN and CDR2 is SYDVKM in the germline V gene. The chain's CDR3 is CASSFGGATDTQYF.

J is TRBJ2-1 and V is TRBV2. The CDR3 covers 12 residues. The germline gives CDR1 SNHLY, CDR2 FYNNEI. The CDR3 sequence is CASSENYNEQFF.

The chain employs TRBV28 and TRBJ1-6. The CDR3 consists of 15 residues. Germline-derived CDR1 and CDR2 are MDHEN and SYDVKM. The CDR3 loop reads CASSPVGSYNSPLHF. Looking up the rest from reference TRBV28 and TRBJ1-6 gives the full variable domain: DVKVTQSSRYLVKRTGEKVFLECVQDMDHENMFWYRQDPGLGLRLIYFSYDVKMKEKGDIPEGYSVSREKKERFSLILESASTNQTSMYLCASSPVGSYNSPLHFGNGTRLTVT.

The chain is built from TRBV27 and TRBJ1-2; TCRdb picks TRBD1, but there is no DNA to check that call. From germline, CDR1 is MNHEY and CDR2 SMNVEV (reference sequence). The CDR3 length is 14 residues. The CDR3 region is CASSDRGRAYGYTF.

V gene TRBV7-9 combines with J gene TRBJ2-5; TCRdb's D gene call, TRBD1, goes unchecked for lack of DNA. Germline V gene lookup returns CDR1 SEHNR and CDR2 FQNEAQ (reference sequence). This CDR3 has 14 residues. CDR3 in amino acids: CASSSDRHRETQYF.

The chain combines TRBV7-2 with TRBJ2-2; no DNA is available, so the TRBD1 call from TCRdb remains unchecked. The germline V gene encodes CDR1 SGHTA and CDR2 FQGNSA. The CDR3 covers 17 residues. The CDR3 here is CASSTHAGGRNTGELFF.

The chain carries TRBV28 and TRBJ1-5; the D call from TCRdb, TRBD1, cannot be confirmed without DNA. The CDR3 sequence is 15 residues long. The germline V gene encodes CDR1 MDHEN and CDR2 SYDVKM. The CDR3 spells CASSWFGGPDQPQHF.

The chain carries TRBV28 and TRBJ2-4; the TRBD1 assignment by TCRdb is unverifiable without DNA. This CDR3 has 17 residues. CDR1 and CDR2 (germline): MDHEN, SYDVKM. The CDR3 loop reads CASSLPREGAAKNIQYF.

The CDR3 reads CSATSDRGRPYEQYF. The rearrangement uses TRBV20-1 and TRBJ2-7; TCRdb names TRBD1, which stays unverified in the absence of DNA. Germline-derived CDR1 and CDR2 are DFQATT and SNEGSKA (reference sequence). The CDR3 length is 15 residues.